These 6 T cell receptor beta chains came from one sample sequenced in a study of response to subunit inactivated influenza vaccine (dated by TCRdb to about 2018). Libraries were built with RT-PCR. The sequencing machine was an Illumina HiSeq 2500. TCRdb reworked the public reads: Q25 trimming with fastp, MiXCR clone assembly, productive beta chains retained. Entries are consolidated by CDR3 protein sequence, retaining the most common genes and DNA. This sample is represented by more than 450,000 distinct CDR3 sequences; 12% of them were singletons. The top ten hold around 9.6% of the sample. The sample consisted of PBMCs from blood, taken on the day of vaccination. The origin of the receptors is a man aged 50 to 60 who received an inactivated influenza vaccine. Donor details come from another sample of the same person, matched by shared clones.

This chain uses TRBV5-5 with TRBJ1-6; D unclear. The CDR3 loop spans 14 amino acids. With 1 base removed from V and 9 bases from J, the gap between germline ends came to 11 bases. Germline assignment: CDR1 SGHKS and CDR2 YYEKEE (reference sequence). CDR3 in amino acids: CASSLLVVGSPLHF. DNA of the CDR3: TGTGCCAGCAGCTTGTTAGTTGTCGGTTCACCCCTCCACTTT.

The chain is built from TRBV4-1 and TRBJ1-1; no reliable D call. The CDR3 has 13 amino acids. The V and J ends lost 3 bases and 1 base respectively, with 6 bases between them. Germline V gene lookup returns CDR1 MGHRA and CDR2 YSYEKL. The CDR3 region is CASSHHPNTEAFF. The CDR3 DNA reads TGCGCCAGCAGCCACCACCCGAACACTGAAGCTTTCTTT.

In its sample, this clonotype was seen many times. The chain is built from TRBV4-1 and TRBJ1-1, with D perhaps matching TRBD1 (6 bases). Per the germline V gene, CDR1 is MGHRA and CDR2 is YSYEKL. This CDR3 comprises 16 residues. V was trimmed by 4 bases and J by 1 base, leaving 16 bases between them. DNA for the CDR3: TGCGCCAGCAGCCCGGCCGGGGCAGGGGCGAACACTGAAGCTTTCTTT. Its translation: CASSPAGAGANTEAFF.

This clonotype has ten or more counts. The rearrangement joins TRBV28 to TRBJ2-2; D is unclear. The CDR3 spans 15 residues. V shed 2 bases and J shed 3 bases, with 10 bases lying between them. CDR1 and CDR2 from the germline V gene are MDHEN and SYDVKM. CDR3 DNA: TGTGCCAGCAGTTTAGGTCAGCCCTACACCGGGGAGCTGTTTTTT. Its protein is CASSLGQPYTGELFF.

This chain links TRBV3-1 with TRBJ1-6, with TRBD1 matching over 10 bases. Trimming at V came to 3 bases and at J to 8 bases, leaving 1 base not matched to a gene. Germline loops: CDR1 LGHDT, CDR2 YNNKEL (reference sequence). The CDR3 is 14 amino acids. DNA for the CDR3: TGTGCCAGCAGCCAGACAGGGGGCGATTCACCCCTCCACTTT. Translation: CASSQTGGDSPLHF.

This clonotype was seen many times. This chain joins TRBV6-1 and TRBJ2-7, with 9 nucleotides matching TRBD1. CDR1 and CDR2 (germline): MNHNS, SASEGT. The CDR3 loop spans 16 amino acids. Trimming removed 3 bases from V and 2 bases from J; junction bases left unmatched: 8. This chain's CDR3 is CASSDAGTGKAYEQYF. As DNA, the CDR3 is TGTGCCAGCAGTGATGCGGGGACAGGGAAAGCCTACGAGCAGTACTTC.